Sequencing of this TCR beta chain was carried out in a study of neurological immune-mediated disorders. TCRdb re-analysed the 5' RACE reads in MiXCR, keeping a single row per CDR3 protein. Here the sample spans 35,000 or so distinct CDR3 sequences, approximately 14% being singletons. Germline-derived CDR1 and CDR2 are SGHRS and YFSETQ. CDR3 size: 13 residues. V was pared by 4 bases and J by 7 bases, with 12 bases between. This clonotype was observed at least ten times. The source material was PBMCs. This TCR was sampled from a woman between 50 and 59 years old with HTLV-1-associated myelopathy (HAM/TSP). This rearrangement joins TRBV5-1 to TRBJ2-1; D is perhaps TRBD2 (6 bases). Here the CDR3 reads CASSGVAGNEQFF. Here the CDR3 DNA reads TGCGCCAGCAGCGGGGTGGCGGGGAATGAGCAGTTCTTC.